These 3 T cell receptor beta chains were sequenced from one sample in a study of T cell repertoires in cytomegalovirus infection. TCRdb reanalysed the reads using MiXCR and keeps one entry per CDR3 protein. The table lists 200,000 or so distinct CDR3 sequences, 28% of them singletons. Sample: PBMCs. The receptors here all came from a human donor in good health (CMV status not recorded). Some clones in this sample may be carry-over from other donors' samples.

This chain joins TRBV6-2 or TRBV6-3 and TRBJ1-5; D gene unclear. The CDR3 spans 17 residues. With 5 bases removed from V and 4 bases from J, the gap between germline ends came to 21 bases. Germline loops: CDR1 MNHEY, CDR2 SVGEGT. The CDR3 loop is CASSQPRGGPLNQPQHF. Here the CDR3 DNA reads TGTGCCAGCAGTCAGCCACGGGGAGGACCGCTGAATCAGCCCCAGCATTTT.

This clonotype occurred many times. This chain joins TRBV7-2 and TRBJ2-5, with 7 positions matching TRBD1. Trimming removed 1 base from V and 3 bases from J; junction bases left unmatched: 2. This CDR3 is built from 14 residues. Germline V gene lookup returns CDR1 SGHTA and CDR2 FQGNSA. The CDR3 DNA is TGTGCCAGCAGCTTAGTTGGGACAGAAGAGACCCAGTACTTC. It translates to CASSLVGTEETQYF.

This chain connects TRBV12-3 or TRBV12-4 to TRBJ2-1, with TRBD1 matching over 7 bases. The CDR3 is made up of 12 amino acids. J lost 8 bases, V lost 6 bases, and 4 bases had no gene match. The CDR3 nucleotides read TGTGCCAGCAGCGGGGACAGCCATGAGCAGTTCTTC. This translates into CASSGDSHEQFF.